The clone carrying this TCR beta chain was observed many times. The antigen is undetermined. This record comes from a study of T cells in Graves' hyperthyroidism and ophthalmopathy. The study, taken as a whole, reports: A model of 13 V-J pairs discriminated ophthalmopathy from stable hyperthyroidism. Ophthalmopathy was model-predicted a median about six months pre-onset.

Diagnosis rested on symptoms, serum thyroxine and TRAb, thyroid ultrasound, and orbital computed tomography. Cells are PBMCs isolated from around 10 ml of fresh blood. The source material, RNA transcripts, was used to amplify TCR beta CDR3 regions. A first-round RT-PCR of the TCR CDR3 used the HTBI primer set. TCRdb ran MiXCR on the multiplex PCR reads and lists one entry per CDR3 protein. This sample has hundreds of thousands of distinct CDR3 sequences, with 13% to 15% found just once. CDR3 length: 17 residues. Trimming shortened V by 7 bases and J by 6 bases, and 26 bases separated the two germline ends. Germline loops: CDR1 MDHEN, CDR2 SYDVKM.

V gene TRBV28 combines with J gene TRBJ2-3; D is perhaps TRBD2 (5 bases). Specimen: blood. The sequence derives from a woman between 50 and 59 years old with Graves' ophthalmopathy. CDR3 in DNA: TGTGCCAGCACCCTCGCGGGCTATCATATCACTAGGGATACGCAGTATTTT. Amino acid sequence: CASTLAGYHITRDTQYF.